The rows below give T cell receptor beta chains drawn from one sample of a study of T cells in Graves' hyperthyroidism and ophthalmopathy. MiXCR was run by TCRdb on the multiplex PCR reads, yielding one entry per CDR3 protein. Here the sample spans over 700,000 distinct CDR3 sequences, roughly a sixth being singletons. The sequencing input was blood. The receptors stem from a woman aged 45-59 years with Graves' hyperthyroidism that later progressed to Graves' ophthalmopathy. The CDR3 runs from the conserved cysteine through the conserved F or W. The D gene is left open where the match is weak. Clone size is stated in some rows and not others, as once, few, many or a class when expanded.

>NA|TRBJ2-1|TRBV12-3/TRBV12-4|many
TGTGCCAGCAGTTCCCATGGAAGGAGCCCAGAGGGAAATGAGCAGCTCTTC
CASSSHGRSPEGNEQLF
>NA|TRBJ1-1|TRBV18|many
TGTGCCAGCTCCTCGCGGGCCCGGACCTACACTGAAGCTTTCTTT
CASSSRARTYTEAFF
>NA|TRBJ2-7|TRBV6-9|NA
TGTGCCAGCAGCCCCGTATTGGGCTACGAGCAGTACTTC
CASSPVLGYEQYF
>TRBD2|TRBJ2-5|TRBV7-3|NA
TGTGCCAGCAGCTTAACGCAGTCCAGCGGGGGAACCATAATCCAAGAGACCCAGTACTTC
CASSLTQSSGGTIIQETQYF
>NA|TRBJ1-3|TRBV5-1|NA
TGCGCCAGCAGCTTGTGGCAGGGCGAAGAAGACACCATATATTTT
CASSLWQGEEDTIYF
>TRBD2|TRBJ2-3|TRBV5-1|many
TGCGCCAGCACGGGACTAGTTGGAGATACGCAGTATTTT
CASTGLVGDTQYF
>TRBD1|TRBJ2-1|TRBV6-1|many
TGTGCCAGCAGTGGGGACAGGAGGAGGAATGAGCAGTTCTTC
CASSGDRRRNEQFF
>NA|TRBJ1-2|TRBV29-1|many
TGCAGCGCCTCCCCCACGGGCCAGGACTATGGCTACACCTTC
CSASPTGQDYGYTF
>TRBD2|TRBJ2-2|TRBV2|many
TGTGCCAGCAGACAACTAGCGGGGGCGAACACCGGGGAGCTGTTTTTT
CASRQLAGANTGELFF
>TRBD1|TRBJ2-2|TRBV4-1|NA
TGCGCCAGCAGCGTTGGACAGGGTAACACCGGGGAGCTGTTTTTT
CASSVGQGNTGELFF
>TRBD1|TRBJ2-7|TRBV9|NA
TGTGCCAGCAGCCCCCGGGACAGGGACAACGAGCAGTACTTC
CASSPRDRDNEQYF
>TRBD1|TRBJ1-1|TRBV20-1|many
TGCAGTGCTAGAGACGTTGGTGGACAGGAAGGCACTGAAGCTTTCTTT
CSARDVGGQEGTEAFF
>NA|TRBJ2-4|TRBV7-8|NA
TGTGCCAGCAGCTTACCCCGGGACAACCAATTAGCCAAAAACATTCAGTACTTC
CASSLPRDNQLAKNIQYF
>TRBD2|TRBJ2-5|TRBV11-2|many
TGTGCCAGCAGCTTAGTTAAACTAGCGAGGGAGACCCAGTACTTC
CASSLVKLARETQYF
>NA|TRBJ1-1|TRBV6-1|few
TGTGCCAGCAGTCGCCTGGATCCGGTGAACACTGAAGCTTTCTTT
CASSRLDPVNTEAFF